This T cell receptor beta chain originates from a study of OX40 agonist ivuxolimab in advanced cancers. CDR3 length: 17 residues. Germline CDR1 is MNHNS and CDR2 is SASEGT. V lost 3 bases and J 4 bases, leaving 20 bases between the germline ends. Libraries were prepared by immunoSEQ multiplex PCR; TCRdb keeps only in-frame clonotypes and omits some of them. The table includes around 100,000 clones, around 89% detected once. Autoimmune disease history or systemic immunosuppression meant exclusion. Sample: CD4+ or CD8+ T cells sorted from blood, taken in a trial of the OX40 agonist ivuxolimab. This rearrangement joins TRBV6-1 to TRBJ2-3, with no clear D. The origin of this receptor is an adult with an advanced solid tumor such as melanoma, head and neck, liver or kidney cancer. The CDR3 coding sequence is TGTGCCAGCAGTGAGACGCATGGGCACCCGCTATCAGATACGCAGTATTTT. It yields the protein CASSETHGHPLSDTQYF.